This TCR beta chain derives from a study of T cell clonality in common variable immunodeficiency. With regard to this clone: What it binds is not known. The sequence runs out 3 residues before the end of the CDR3; the remainder is reconstructed from the germline J gene.

Both groups were predominantly of Caucasian heritage. Replacement immunoglobulin had been given to every CVID subject for at least one year. CDR1 and CDR2 from the germline V gene are SNHLY and FYNNEI. The CDR3 spans 16 residues. Deletions cut 8 bases from V and 2 bases from J, with 18 bases between. Generated by immunoSEQ multiplex PCR, the TCRdb table keeps only in-frame clones and is missing some. Sampling found about 16,000 clones, none seen once. Regarding the study as a whole: Reportedly, TCR beta sequences from common variable immunodeficiency showed fewer deletions and N-nucleotide insertions.

The TCR was taken from a human donor with common variable immunodeficiency. The sequenced material came from peripheral blood mononuclear cells. The genes are TRBV2 and TRBJ2-2; D may be TRBD1 (6 bases). This CDR3 is CASRFDRDINTGELFF. The CDR3 bases that were read are TGTGCCAGCCGCTTCGACCGGGACATTAACACCGGGGAG. Supplemented by reference TRBV2 and TRBJ2-2, the full variable domain reads EPEVTQTPSHQVTQMGQEVILRCVPISNHLYFYWYRQILGQKVEFLVSFYNNEISEKSEIFDDQFSVERPDGSNFTLKIRSTKLEDSAMYFCASRFDRDINTGELFFGEGSRLTVL.